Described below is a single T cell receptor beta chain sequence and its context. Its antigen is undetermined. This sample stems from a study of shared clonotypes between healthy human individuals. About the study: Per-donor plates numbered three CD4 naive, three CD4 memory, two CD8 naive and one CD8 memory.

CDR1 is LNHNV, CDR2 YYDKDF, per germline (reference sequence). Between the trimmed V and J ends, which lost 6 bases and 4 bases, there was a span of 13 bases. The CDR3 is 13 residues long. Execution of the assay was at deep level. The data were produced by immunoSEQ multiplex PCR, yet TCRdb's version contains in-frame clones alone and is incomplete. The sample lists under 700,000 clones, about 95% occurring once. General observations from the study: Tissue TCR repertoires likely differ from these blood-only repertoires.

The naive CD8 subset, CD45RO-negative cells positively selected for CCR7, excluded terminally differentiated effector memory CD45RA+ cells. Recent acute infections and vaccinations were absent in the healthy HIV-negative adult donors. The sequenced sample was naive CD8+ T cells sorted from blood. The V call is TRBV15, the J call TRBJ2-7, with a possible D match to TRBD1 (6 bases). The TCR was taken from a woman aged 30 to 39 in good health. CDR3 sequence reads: CATSRDTTYEQYF. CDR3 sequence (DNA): TGTGCCACCAGTCGGGACACCACGTACGAGCAGTACTTC.